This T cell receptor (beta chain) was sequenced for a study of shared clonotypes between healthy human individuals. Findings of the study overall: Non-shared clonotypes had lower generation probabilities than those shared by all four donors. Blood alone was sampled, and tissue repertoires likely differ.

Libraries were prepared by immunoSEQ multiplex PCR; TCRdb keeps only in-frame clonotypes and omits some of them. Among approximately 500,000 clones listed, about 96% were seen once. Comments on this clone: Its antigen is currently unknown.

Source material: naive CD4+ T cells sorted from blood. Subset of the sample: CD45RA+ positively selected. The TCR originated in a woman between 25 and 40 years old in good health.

This CDR3 reads CASSPGGVSNQPQHF. The CDR3, as DNA: TGTGCCAGCTCCCCTGGGGGGGTTAGCAATCAGCCCCAGCATTTT. The genes are TRBV18 and TRBJ1-5; D might be TRBD1 (5 bases). Deletions cut 6 bases from V and 0 bases from J, with 12 bases between. The CDR3 has 15 amino acids. Per the germline V gene, CDR1 is KGHSH and CDR2 is LQKENI.